This section outlines one TCR beta chain sequence together with its context. Its antigen remains unidentified. Assay: immunoSEQ multiplex PCR; the TCRdb copy retains only in-frame clones and omits some. The repertoire includes roughly 1,500,000 clones, about 98% of them detected once, and around 0.47% sits in the top ten. J gave up 5 bases and V 1 base, and 4 bases lay outside the gene matches. CDR1 and CDR2 (germline): SGHTA, FQGNSA. There are 16 residues in the CDR3. This specimen comes from a study of shared clonotypes between healthy human individuals. Findings of the study overall: Rarefaction showed sorted-subset sequencing was incomplete despite large depth. Donor scarcity curtailed the genetic and exposure-history diversity represented herein. In contrast to clonotypes shared by all four donors, non-shared clonotypes had lower generation probabilities.

This receptor was taken from a man under 40 in good health. The specimen sequenced was naive CD4+ T cells sorted from blood. Subset indicated: CD45RA+ positively selected. The gene calls are TRBV7-2 and TRBJ2-1, with 11 positions matching TRBD2. CDR3 region: CASSLVGTSGDNEQFF. DNA for the CDR3: TGTGCCAGCAGCTTAGTCGGGACTAGCGGAGACAATGAGCAGTTCTTC.